Below, 20 T cell receptor beta chains from the same sample are listed, as sequenced in a study of blood T cell repertoires in COVID-19. Data came from immunoSEQ multiplex PCR; TCRdb stores just in-frame clones and leaves some out. Among 250,000 to 300,000 clones listed, 75% to 90% were seen once. Specimen: peripheral blood. Receptors originate from a woman in her forties who had recovered from COVID-19.

The chain is built from TRBV24-1 and TRBJ1-4; no firm D call. The V gene's germline CDR1 is KGHDR and CDR2 SFDVKD. The CDR3 is 19 residues long. The V gene lost 2 bases and the J gene lost 0 bases, with 18 bases spanning the gap. CDR3 sequence: CATSDSGGRIKATNEKLFF. The CDR3 DNA follows: TGTGCCACCAGTGATTCAGGAGGCAGAATAAAAGCAACTAATGAAAAACTGTTTTTT.

V is TRBV2 and J is TRBJ1-1; D unresolved. The germline gives CDR1 SNHLY, CDR2 FYNNEI. The V gene lost 1 base and the J gene lost 0 bases, with 3 bases spanning the gap. The CDR3 contains 13 residues. CDR3 region: CASSEDMNTEAFF. The CDR3 DNA follows: TGTGCCAGCAGTGAAGACATGAACACTGAAGCTTTCTTT.

CDR3 sequence: CAIPGQGTSSYTF. DNA of the CDR3: TGTGCCATACCGGGACAGGGGACCTCAAGCTACACCTTC. The rearrangement uses TRBV10-3 and TRBJ1-2; 10 bases are a match to TRBD1. CDR1 ENHRY and CDR2 SYGVKD come from the germline V gene. With 9 bases clipped from V and 9 bases from J, the junction kept 10 bases outside the gene matches. The CDR3 consists of 13 residues.

This clone was picked up one time. The rearrangement joins TRBV7-9 to TRBJ2-1; 13 nucleotides line up with TRBD2. Unmatched junction bases numbered 9, after V lost 3 bases and J lost 10 bases. The germline V gene has CDR1 SEHNR and CDR2 FQNEAQ (reference sequence). The CDR3 totals 16 residues. The CDR3 DNA follows: TGTGCCAGCAGCTTCTCGACTAGCGGGGGGTATGGGGAGCAGTTCTTC. Amino acids: CASSFSTSGGYGEQFF.

The chain recombines TRBV30 with TRBJ2-7; D might be TRBD2 (6 bases). Trimming took off 5 bases at V and 0 bases at J, with 8 bases between the two ends. The CDR3 contains 12 residues. In germline, CDR1 is GTSNPN, CDR2 SVGIG (reference sequence). The CDR3 coding sequence is TGTGCCTGGGGGACTTTCTCCTACGAGCAGTACTTC. Translating gives CAWGTFSYEQYF.

This chain connects TRBV7-3 to TRBJ2-5; 7 bases align to TRBD2. The V gene's germline CDR1 is SGHTA and CDR2 FQGTGA. The CDR3 length is 13 residues. V gave up 3 bases and J gave up 5 bases; unmatched junction bases: 3. CDR3 nucleotides: TGTGCCAGCAGCTTGATCGGGGGGGAGACCCAGTACTTC. Its protein product is CASSLIGGETQYF.

The J gene is TRBJ1-2, the V gene TRBV6-2 or TRBV6-3; D might be TRBD1 (5 bases). CDR3 length equals 13 residues. V lost 6 bases and J lost 6, with 14 bases in between. Germline CDR1 MNHEY, CDR2 SVGEGT. The CDR3 nucleotides read TGTGCCAGCAGCCCAACAGGAGCGCATGGCTACACCTTC. Protein: CASSPTGAHGYTF.

The CDR3: CASSIAGGFQETQYF. CDR3 coding DNA: TGTGCCAGTAGTATAGCGGGGGGGTTCCAAGAGACCCAGTACTTC. The chain joins TRBV19 to TRBJ2-5; 8 nucleotides agree with TRBD2. Germline values: CDR1 LNHDA, CDR2 SQIVND (reference sequence). V shed 1 base, J shed 1 base, and the junction held 2 bases outside the gene matches. This CDR3 contains 15 residues. Looking up the rest from reference TRBV19 and TRBJ2-5 gives the full variable domain: DGGITQSPKYLFRKEGQNVTLSCEQNLNHDAMYWYRQDPGQGLRLIYYSQIVNDFQKGDIAEGYSVSREKKESFPLTVTSAQKNPTAFYLCASSIAGGFQETQYFGPGTRLLVL.

The chain joins TRBV27 to TRBJ2-3; possible D gene TRBD2, 6 bases. Looked up from germline, CDR1 is MNHEY and CDR2 is SMNVEV (reference sequence). Trimming removed 3 bases from V and 4 bases from J, with 14 bases in between. There are 15 residues in the CDR3. The CDR3 DNA follows: TGTGCCAGCAGTTTCTTCGGGGGAGGATCAGATACGCAGTATTTT. Translation gives CASSFFGGGSDTQYF.

This clone was counted once. V usage is TRBV27 and J usage is TRBJ1-5, with D tentatively TRBD1 (5 bases). This CDR3 spans 17 amino acids. Trimming took off 5 bases at V and 6 bases at J, with 23 bases between the two ends. Germline assignment: CDR1 MNHEY and CDR2 SMNVEV (reference sequence). The CDR3 nucleotides read TGTGCCAGCAGTCAATGGGGCAGGGTGAGGAGTGGTCAGCCCCAGCATTTT. It encodes CASSQWGRVRSGQPQHF.

This sequence joins TRBV11-3 and TRBJ2-1; 11 positions match TRBD2. The CDR3 is 18 residues long. The V and J ends lost 5 bases and 0 bases, in that order; junction bases with no gene match: 9. Per germline, CDR1 SGHNT and CDR2 YENEEA. The CDR3 DNA is TGTGCCAGCAGCCGTGGACTAGCGGGCGATTACTCCTACAATGAGCAGTTCTTC. This gives the protein CASSRGLAGDYSYNEQFF.

This chain links TRBV5-4 with TRBJ2-3; D may be TRBD2 (5 bases). This CDR3 comprises 18 residues. The V gene's germline CDR1 is SGHNT and CDR2 YYREEE (reference sequence). Trimming shortened V by 4 bases and J by 3 bases, and 24 bases separated the two germline ends. CDR3 nucleotides: TGTGCCAGCAGCACGGACTTCTCCCCCACGATGTGGACAGATACGCAGTATTTT. This gives the protein CASSTDFSPTMWTDTQYF.

The V call is TRBV7-9, the J call TRBJ1-2; D is ambiguous. Germline-derived CDR1 and CDR2 are SEHNR and FQNEAQ (reference sequence). V gave up 5 bases and J gave up 2 bases, with 12 bases separating them. The CDR3 is 14 residues long. The CDR3 DNA sequence: TGTGCCAGCAGCCTATCCTGGTCCAACTATGGCTACACCTTC. Translated: CASSLSWSNYGYTF.

The chain uses TRBV29-1 and TRBJ1-1, with D maybe TRBD1 (5 bases). The CDR3 sequence is 14 residues long. The V end was cut by 6 bases, the J end by 1 base, with 15 bases between. CDR1 and CDR2 from the germline V gene are SQVTM and ANQGSEA. CDR3 sequence (DNA): TGCAGCGTCTCATACAGGCGCGGGAACACTGAAGCTTTCTTT. Translation: CSVSYRRGNTEAFF.

V and J are TRBV19 and TRBJ2-7; the match to TRBD1 covers 11 bases. The CDR3 has 16 residues. Per germline, CDR1 LNHDA and CDR2 SQIVND (reference sequence). V trimming: 3 bases; J trimming: 6 bases; junction bases outside the gene matches: 10. CDR3 DNA sequence: TGTGCCAGTAGTATGGGCCCGGGACAGGGGGATGCCGAGCAGTACTTC. Translating gives CASSMGPGQGDAEQYF.

Only one count was recorded for this clone. The chain combines TRBV5-5 with TRBJ2-2; TRBD1 matches 10 bases. CDR3 length: 17 residues. The germline V gene encodes CDR1 SGHKS and CDR2 YYEKEE (reference sequence). Trimming removed 5 bases from V and 0 bases from J; junction bases left unmatched: 7. CDR3 nucleotides: TGTGCCAGCAGGGTGGGACAGGGGTTGCCGAACACCGGGGAGCTGTTTTTT. This sequence encodes CASRVGQGLPNTGELFF.

The CDR3 DNA reads as TGTGCCAGCATCTTGACTAGCGGGGGGGAAAATGAGCAGTTCTTC. Protein product: CASILTSGGENEQFF. V gene TRBV2 combines with J gene TRBJ2-1; 14 bases are a match to TRBD2. From germline, CDR1 is SNHLY and CDR2 FYNNEI. J lost 7 bases, V lost 7 bases, and 6 bases had no gene match. The CDR3 has 15 residues.

The V call is TRBV25-1, the J call TRBJ1-1; TRBD1 aligns across 7 bases. J lost 1 base, V lost 6 bases, and 5 bases had no gene match. Germline-derived CDR1 and CDR2 are MGHDK and SYGVNS. CDR3 size: 14 residues. CDR3 coding DNA: TGTGCCAGCAGGGTAGGGGGCGCGAACACTGAAGCTTTCTTT. Its protein product is CASRVGGANTEAFF.

This sequence joins TRBV6-5 and TRBJ1-6; no clear D gene. This CDR3 comprises 13 residues. Germline CDR1 and CDR2: MNHEY and SVGAGI. V gave up 7 bases and J gave up 9 bases, with 13 bases separating them. CDR3: CASKAGGGSPLHF. CDR3 in DNA: TGTGCCAGCAAAGCGGGAGGCGGTTCACCCCTCCACTTT.

This rearrangement joins TRBV7-9 to TRBJ1-2; D call uncertain. The ends were cut back, 1 base at V and 1 base at J, with 13 bases in the middle. CDR3 length: 16 residues. Per germline, CDR1 SEHNR and CDR2 FQNEAQ (reference sequence). In DNA, the CDR3 is TGTGCCAGCAGCTTAGGGGCTTTCCCTAATAACTATGGCTACACCTTC. It encodes CASSLGAFPNNYGYTF.